Given below is one TCR beta chain in context. The entry originates in a study of identifying expanded T cells in peripheral blood. V was pared by 4 bases and J by 0 bases, with 17 bases between. From germline, CDR1 is SGDLS and CDR2 YYNGEE. The CDR3 has 17 amino acids. Sequencing used immunoSEQ multiplex PCR; TCRdb keeps in-frame clones, though not all of them. The data hold some 95,000 clones, with around 87% observed a single time. The chain combines TRBV9 with TRBJ2-1, with a possible D match to TRBD1 (5 bases). Material: blood. This receptor was obtained from a person aged 18 to 70 in good health. For the CDR3, the DNA is TGTGCCAGCAGCACCGGTAGGGGCGGTAGCTCCTACAATGAGCAGTTCTTC. Its translation is CASSTGRGGSSYNEQFF. Drawing the rest from reference TRBV9 and TRBJ2-1, the complete variable domain is DSGVTQTPKHLITATGQRVTLRCSPRSGDLSVYWYQQSLDQGLQFLIQYYNGEERAKGNILERFSAQQFPDLHSELNLSSLELGDSALYFCASSTGRGGSSYNEQFFGPGTRLTVL.